This TCR beta chain was documented in a study of OX40 agonist ivuxolimab in advanced cancers. This clone occurred once. Its antigen is unidentified. Repertoires were generated with immunoSEQ multiplex PCR, while TCRdb's copy carries only in-frame clones and drops some. This sample carries 52,000 or so clones, around four fifths of them seen once, and the ten largest clones take approximately 3%. Broader study findings: Among the lowest levels of clonal expansion were found in partial responders at 0.1-3.0 mg/kg. Several nonresponders also turned out to have low normalized T-cell clonal expansion.

With 1 base removed from V and 7 bases from J, the gap between germline ends came to 13 bases. Looked up from germline, CDR1 is SGHTA and CDR2 is FQGNSA. This CDR3 spans 14 amino acids. This clonotype was obtained from an adult with an advanced solid tumor such as melanoma, head and neck, liver or kidney cancer. The input for sequencing was CD4+ or CD8+ T cells sorted from blood, taken in a trial of the OX40 agonist ivuxolimab. J is TRBJ1-2 and V is TRBV7-2; no definite D call. CDR3 DNA sequence: TGTGCCAGCAGCTTAGTTCGCCAAAGCGGTGGCTACACCTTC. Translating it yields CASSLVRQSGGYTF.